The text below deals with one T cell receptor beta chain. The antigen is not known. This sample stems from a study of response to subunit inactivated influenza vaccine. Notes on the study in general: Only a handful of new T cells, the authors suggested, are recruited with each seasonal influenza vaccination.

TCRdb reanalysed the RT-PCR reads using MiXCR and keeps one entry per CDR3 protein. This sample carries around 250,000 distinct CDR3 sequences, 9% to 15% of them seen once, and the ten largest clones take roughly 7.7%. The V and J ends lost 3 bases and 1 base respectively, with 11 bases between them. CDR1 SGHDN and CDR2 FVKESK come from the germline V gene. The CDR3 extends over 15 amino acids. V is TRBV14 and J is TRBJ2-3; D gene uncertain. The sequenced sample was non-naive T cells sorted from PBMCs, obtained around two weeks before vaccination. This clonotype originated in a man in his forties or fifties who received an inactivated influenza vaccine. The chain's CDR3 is CASSQIDSGTDTQYF. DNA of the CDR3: TGTGCCAGCAGCCAGATCGATTCAGGCACAGATACGCAGTATTTT. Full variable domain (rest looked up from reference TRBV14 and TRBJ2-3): EAGVTQFPSHSVIEKGQTVTLRCDPISGHDNLYWYRRVMGKEIKFLLHFVKESKQDESGMPNNRFLAERTGGTYSTLKVQPAELEDSGVYFCASSQIDSGTDTQYFGPGTRLTVL.